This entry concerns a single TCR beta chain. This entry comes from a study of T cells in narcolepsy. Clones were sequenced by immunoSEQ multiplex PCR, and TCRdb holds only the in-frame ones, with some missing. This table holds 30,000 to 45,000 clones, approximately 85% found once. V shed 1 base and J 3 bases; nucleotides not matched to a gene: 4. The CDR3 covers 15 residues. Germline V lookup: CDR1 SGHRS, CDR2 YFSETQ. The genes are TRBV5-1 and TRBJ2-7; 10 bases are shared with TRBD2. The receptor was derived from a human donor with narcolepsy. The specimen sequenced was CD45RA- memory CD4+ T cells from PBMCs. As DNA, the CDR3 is TGCGCCAGCAGCTTGATTGCTAGCGGGAGCTACGAGCAGTACTTC. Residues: CASSLIASGSYEQYF.